This entry features one TCR beta chain sequence. The target antigen is unknown. This sample stems from a study of cytomegalovirus exposure and HLA in healthy donors. The overall study: HLA-typed donors were the source of 83 million or so unique TCRs, which an early data release held. Among the 300 to 400 donors who were genotyped, about 84% fell in the genetic ancestry cluster that is associated with self-reported Caucasian donors. The study's findings and limits: In a later analysis, TCR association rates varied by HLA locus: DRB1 most, HLA-C fewest. Most CMV-associated TCR beta chains appeared HLA-restricted in a later analysis.

The CDR3 extends over 17 amino acids. Germline V gives CDR1 MNHNS, CDR2 SASEGT. V lost 4 bases and J 4 bases, leaving 20 bases between the germline ends. A multiplex PCR was run with 60 Vbeta primers and 13 Jbeta primers. Only in-frame clones appear in the TCRdb table, and some are missing; sequencing was by immunoSEQ multiplex PCR. The specimen's table records just over 150,000 clones. V usage is TRBV6-1 and J usage is TRBJ2-1; D possibly corresponds to TRBD2 (6 bases). The receptor was derived from a man younger than 45 in good health and CMV-seronegative. The sample taken for sequencing was PBMCs. In DNA, the CDR3 is TGTGCCAGCAGTGCGCCCACGGGCGGGGACCTTTACAATGAGCAGTTCTTC. Its translation is CASSAPTGGDLYNEQFF.